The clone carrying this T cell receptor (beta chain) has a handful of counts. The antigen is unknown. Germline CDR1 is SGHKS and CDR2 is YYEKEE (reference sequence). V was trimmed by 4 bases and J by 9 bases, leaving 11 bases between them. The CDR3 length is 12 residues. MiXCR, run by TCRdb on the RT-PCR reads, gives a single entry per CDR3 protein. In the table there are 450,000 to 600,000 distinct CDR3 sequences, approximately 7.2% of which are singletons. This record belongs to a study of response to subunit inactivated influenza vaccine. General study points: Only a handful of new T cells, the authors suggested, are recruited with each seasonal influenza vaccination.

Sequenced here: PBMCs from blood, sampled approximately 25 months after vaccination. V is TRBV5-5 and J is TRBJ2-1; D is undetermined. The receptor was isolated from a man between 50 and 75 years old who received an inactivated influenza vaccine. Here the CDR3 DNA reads TGTGCCAGCAGCCAATGGGTGGGTGAGCAGTTCTTC. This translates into CASSQWVGEQFF.